The 22 T cell receptor delta chains below all came from one sample that was sequenced in a study of gamma-delta chains in newborns, infants, children. TCRdb re-called clones from the reads using CATT. The sample yields about 8,300 delta-chain clones, roughly 1.5% seen once. The sample comprised blood. These receptors originate from a child who was a newborn, infant or young child, either healthy, febrile or measles-vaccinated (not recorded which).

The rearrangement joins TRDV1 to TRDJ1, with 13 nucleotides matching TRDD3. The CDR3 spans 25 residues. Germline V gives CDR1 TSWWSYY, CDR2 QGS. V lost 0 bases and J lost 0; bases outside the gene matches: 25. CDR3 residues: CALGELPTPPYLLGDTERYTDKLIF. For the CDR3, the DNA is TGTGCTCTTGGGGAACTCCCCACCCCACCATATCTACTGGGGGATACGGAAAGGTACACCGATAAACTCATCTTT.

In its sample, this clone ranks as medium-sized. This sample also contains other DNA sequences that code for the same CDR3. This rearrangement joins TRDV3 to TRDJ1; 11 bases map to TRDD3. This CDR3 spans 22 amino acids. Per the germline V gene, CDR1 is TVYSNPD and CDR2 is GDNSRS (reference sequence). The ends lost 1 base at V and 1 base at J; junction bases unmatched: 26. CDR3 in DNA: TGTGCCTTTATGGTCTTCCTACGATCCGGGGTACTGGGGGATAGAGCCACCGATAAACTCATCTTT. Residues: CAFMVFLRSGVLGDRATDKLIF. Full variable domain (remainder filled in from reference TRDV3 and TRDJ1): CDKVTQSSPDQTVASGSEVVLLCTYDTVYSNPDLFWYRIRPDYSFQFVFYGDNSRSEGADFTQGRFSVKHILTQKAFHLVISPVRTEDSATYYCAFMVFLRSGVLGDRATDKLIFGKGTRVTVEP.

Notes on this clone: The TCRdb protein comes from a much larger clone and disagrees with this DNA's translation at residue 9, likely due to a read error; the protein given here is derived from the DNA. The chain links TRDV1 to TRDJ1; TRDD3 is a possible D gene (5 bases). Deletions cut 0 bases from V and 8 bases from J, with 13 bases between. From germline, CDR1 is TSWWSYY and CDR2 QGS. This CDR3 contains 14 residues. The chain's CDR3 is CALGELGYRGKLIF. Written as DNA, the CDR3 is TGTGCTCTTGGGGAACTGGGCTACCGGGGAAAACTCATCTTT.

This clone is medium-sized by share. This rearrangement joins TRDV3 to TRDJ3; the match to TRDD3 covers 7 bases. With 0 bases clipped from V and 0 bases from J, the junction kept 5 bases outside the gene matches. Germline lookup yields CDR1 TVYSNPD and CDR2 GDNSRS (reference sequence). This CDR3 is 17 amino acids long. CDR3 in DNA: TGTGCCTTTAGGCTGGGGGTCTACTCCTGGGACACCCGACAGATGTTTTTC. Protein: CAFRLGVYSWDTRQMFF.

This clone was counted a few times. Additional DNA sequences in this sample encode the identical CDR3. The CDR3, as DNA: TGTGCTCTTGGGGAGTCTACGTCCTGCGGAGAGGCTGGGGGAACCCCATCTTTGACAGCACAACTCTTCTTT. It translates to CALGESTSCGEAGGTPSLTAQLFF. This chain connects TRDV1 to TRDJ2; 8 nucleotides match TRDD3. J was trimmed by 0 bases and V by 3 bases; bases with no gene match: 27. This CDR3 spans 24 amino acids. The germline V gene encodes CDR1 TSWWSYY and CDR2 QGS.

In its sample, this clone ranks as medium-sized. This rearrangement joins TRDV1 to TRDJ2; 7 bases align to TRDD3. The CDR3 sequence is 18 residues long. V trimming: 2 bases; J trimming: 6 bases; junction bases outside the gene matches: 15. CDR1 and CDR2 from the germline V gene are TSWWSYY and QGS. The CDR3 DNA is TGTGCTCTTGGGGAAATACGGTGCCGGGGGGATGGGGCAGCACAACTCTTCTTT. It is translated as CALGEIRCRGDGAAQLFF.

With respect to this clone: The protein TCRdb lists belongs to a much larger clone and differs from this DNA's translation at residue 16, which points to a read error; the protein shown is made from the DNA. The V gene is TRDV2, the J gene TRDJ3; 12 bases align to TRDD3. The CDR3 consists of 18 residues. Germline loops: CDR1 GEAIGNYY, CDR2 EKD. The CDR3 sequence is CACDSTGGYSWDTRQVFF. The CDR3 DNA sequence: TGTGCCTGTGACAGTACTGGGGGATACTCCTGGGACACCCGACAGGTGTTTTTC.

This clone rates as medium-sized (0.01 to 0.1%). The chain has TRDV1 and TRDJ1; the match to TRDD3 covers 8 bases. This CDR3 has 21 residues. Germline V gene sequence: CDR1 TSWWSYY, CDR2 QGS. V trimming: 2 bases; J trimming: 0 bases; junction bases outside the gene matches: 20. Written as DNA, the CDR3 is TGTGCTCTTGGGGAAGTCTTAAGGGGCCTTGGGGGATCTATGTACACCGATAAACTCATCTTT. Translating gives CALGEVLRGLGGSMYTDKLIF.

This clone was counted a few times. TCRdb shows a much larger clone's protein in place of this DNA's translation, and the two differ at residue 7, likely through a read error; the protein shown is translated from the DNA. This rearrangement joins TRDV1 to TRDJ1, with no clear D. The V end was cut by 5 bases, the J end by 7 bases, with 17 bases between. The CDR3 has 14 amino acids. The germline V gene has CDR1 TSWWSYY and CDR2 QGS. CDR3 bases: TGTGCTCTTGGGAAGCCACGCTTACCCGTTAAACTCATCTTT. Translation: CALGKPRLPVKLIF.

This clone was seen a few times. This sequence may be a read error, since a much larger clone differs from it by one base. Other DNA sequences from this sample encode an identical CDR3 as well. The chain employs TRDV2 and TRDJ2, with 11 bases identical to TRDD3. Per the germline V gene, CDR1 is GEAIGNYY and CDR2 is EKD. The length of the CDR3 is 16 residues. This CDR3 is CACDTLGDTLTAQLFF. The CDR3 coding sequence is TGTGCCTGTGACACTCTGGGGGATACTTTGACAGCTCAACTCTTCTTT.

By frequency in the sample, this clone is medium-sized. The sample carries other DNA sequences with the same CDR3. This sequence joins TRDV3 and TRDJ2; 7 bases are a match to TRDD3. Trimming cost V 5 bases and J 4 bases; bases outside gene matches: 16. This CDR3 is 16 amino acids long. Germline CDR1 TVYSNPD, CDR2 GDNSRS (reference sequence). The CDR3 loop reads CALGVLGGFTTAQLFF. CDR3 bases: TGTGCCCTAGGGGTACTAGGGGGATTCACGACAGCACAACTCTTCTTT.

This clone was counted only a few times. A much larger clone differs from this one at a single base, so this may be a read error. This chain uses TRDV1 with TRDJ1; D possibly corresponds to TRDD3 (5 bases). Germline-derived CDR1 and CDR2 are TSWWSYY and QGS. V was clipped by 4 bases and J by 3 bases, with 24 bases between them. This CDR3 is built from 18 residues. Here the CDR3 DNA reads TGTGCTCTTGGGGGGGTTCTCACGAGGGGACACGGAGCCGATAAACTCATCTTT. The encoded protein is CALGGVLTRGHGADKLIF.

As concerns this clone: A much larger clone differs from this one at a single base, so this may be a read error. The same CDR3 arises from other DNA sequences in this sample as well. The chain uses TRDV2 and TRDJ1; 9 bases map to TRDD3. Germline CDR1 reads GEAIGNYY; CDR2 reads EKD. J gave up 0 bases and V 5 bases, and 27 bases lay outside the gene matches. The CDR3 is made up of 22 amino acids. The CDR3 DNA is TGTGCCTGTGCGCCCGCATTTCATCTTAAGCTCCTGGGGGATCCGTACACCGATAAACTCATCTTT. This translates into CACAPAFHLKLLGDPYTDKLIF.

Only a few counts were recorded for this clone. This sequence joins TRDV1 and TRDJ1; D possibly matches TRDD2 or TRDD3 (9 bases each). This CDR3 has 20 amino acids. Germline lookup yields CDR1 TSWWSYY and CDR2 QGS. V gave up 3 bases and J gave up 9 bases, with 35 bases separating them. CDR3 loop: CALGDFRLPSYGLGDRELIF. DNA of the CDR3: TGTGCTCTTGGGGATTTCCGCCTGCCTTCCTACGGTCTGGGGGATCGGGAACTCATCTTT.

The chain recombines TRDV1 with TRDJ1, with 11 bases aligning to TRDD3. CDR3 length: 22 residues. Germline loops: CDR1 TSWWSYY, CDR2 QGS. V lost 3 bases, J lost 0 bases, and 21 bases stayed unmatched. The CDR3 DNA sequence: TGTGCTCTTGGGGATTTGCCTTCCCTTAGACTGGGGGATAGACCGTACACCGATAAACTCATCTTT. This encodes CALGDLPSLRLGDRPYTDKLIF.

This clone was seen a handful of times. The V gene is TRDV1, the J gene TRDJ1; D may be TRDD2 or TRDD3 (6 bases each). The CDR3 runs to 24 residues. Per germline, CDR1 TSWWSYY and CDR2 QGS. V was cut by 2 bases and J by 7 bases, with 44 bases left in between. CDR3 sequence reads: CALGEVFLFLHDTVIGMRIGKLIF. As DNA, the CDR3 is TGTGCTCTTGGGGAAGTCTTCCTCTTCCTCCACGATACGGTGATTGGGATGAGGATTGGTAAACTCATCTTT.

This clone was picked up a small number of times. This DNA's translation and the protein TCRdb lists, from a much larger clone, do not match at residue 15, likely due to a read error; the protein shown is translated from the DNA. The chain has TRDV1 and TRDJ1; possibly TRDD2 or TRDD3 for D (5 bases each). The germline gives CDR1 TSWWSYY, CDR2 QGS. The CDR3 runs to 17 residues. Here the CDR3 reads CALGASPYPLGTYKHIF. CDR3 DNA: TGTGCTCTTGGGGCCTCTCCCTACCCATTGGGGACCTATAAACACATCTTT.

This clone has just a few counts. This sample also contains other DNA sequences that code for the same CDR3. The gene calls are TRDV1 and TRDJ1; 13 bases are shared with TRDD3. CDR1 and CDR2 from the germline V gene are TSWWSYY and QGS. V was clipped by 3 bases and J by 4 bases; unmatched bases: 11. The CDR3 has 18 amino acids. CDR3 residues: CALGEHSYWGIRRDKLIF. CDR3 coding DNA: TGTGCTCTTGGGGAGCATTCCTACTGGGGGATACGCCGCGATAAACTCATCTTT.

This clone is medium-sized by share. Other DNA sequences from this sample encode an identical CDR3 as well. V usage is TRDV1 and J usage is TRDJ1; D is uncertain. CDR3 length: 18 residues. In germline, CDR1 is TSWWSYY, CDR2 QGS. Trimming pared 5 bases from V and 0 bases from J, leaving 22 bases between. The CDR3 coding sequence is TGTGCTCTTGGGCCTCTGCGGCTACGCGGGTGGGACACCGATAAACTCATCTTT. Residues: CALGPLRLRGWDTDKLIF.

By sample fraction, this clone is medium-sized (0.01 to 0.1%). This rearrangement joins TRDV1 to TRDJ1; D may be TRDD2 (6 bases). This CDR3 has 14 amino acids. V lost 2 bases to trimming and J lost 8 bases, with 15 bases between them. CDR1 is TSWWSYY and CDR2 is QGS in the germline V gene. As DNA, the CDR3 is TGTGCTCTTGGGGAAAGGGGCTTCCTTTCCAAACTCATCTTT. Translation: CALGERGFLSKLIF.

About this clone itself: Distinct nucleotide sequences in the sample also encode this CDR3. The chain recombines TRDV1 with TRDJ2; D may be TRDD2 (5 bases). The CDR3 is 18 amino acids. Per germline, CDR1 TSWWSYY and CDR2 QGS. Deletions cut 1 base from V and 8 bases from J, with 23 bases between. As DNA, the CDR3 is TGTGCTCTTGGGGAACGCTACTCTTCCCTGCGTGGAACGGCACAACTCTTCTTT. Translated, it gives CALGERYSSLRGTAQLFF.

For this clone: A read error likely explains why the TCRdb protein, taken from a much larger clone, differs from this DNA's translation at residue 17; the protein shown is translated from the DNA. The CDR3 is CACDTGFAGGQLLTAQPFF. The CDR3 region has the DNA TGTGCCTGTGACACCGGGTTTGCTGGGGGCCAACTCTTAACAGCACAACCCTTCTTT. J is TRDJ2 and V is TRDV2; TRDD3 matches 7 bases. The CDR3 runs 19 residues. The germline V gene has CDR1 GEAIGNYY and CDR2 EKD.